The 14 T cell receptor beta chains listed next were all sequenced from one sample in a study of shared clonotypes between healthy human individuals. This table comes from immunoSEQ multiplex PCR, and its TCRdb copy is limited to in-frame clones, with some not included. The sample has some 1,600,000 clones, 95% to 99% seen once. The material sequenced was naive CD4+ T cells sorted from blood. Stated subset: CD45RA+ positively selected. Receptors originate from a man aged 30-40 years in good health.

The V and J genes are TRBV7-9 and TRBJ1-2; no definite D call. The germline CDR1 and CDR2 sequences are SEHNR and FQNEAQ (reference sequence). Trimming removed 0 bases from V and 5 bases from J, with 10 bases in between. CDR3 length: 14 amino acids. The chain's CDR3 is CASSLAAKGYGYTF. For the CDR3, the DNA is TGTGCCAGCAGCTTAGCGGCAAAGGGATATGGCTACACCTTC.

The chain uses TRBV16 and TRBJ2-2; unclear D gene. The CDR3 covers 14 residues. Trimming took 5 bases from V and 7 from J, leaving 14 bases between them. From germline, CDR1 is KGHSY and CDR2 FQNENV. CDR3 sequence reads: CASSKIPRNGELFF. The CDR3 DNA follows: TGTGCCAGCAGCAAAATACCAAGAAACGGGGAGCTGTTTTTT.

The genes are TRBV14 and TRBJ2-1; a possible D gene is TRBD2 (7 bases). V was clipped by 0 bases and J by 9 bases, with 12 bases between them. Germline CDR1 is SGHDN and CDR2 is FVKESK. The CDR3 contains 14 residues. The CDR3 bases are TGTGCCAGCAGCCAAGATCGAAGGGGGGGTGAGCAGTTCTTC. Its translation: CASSQDRRGGEQFF.

The genes are TRBV28 and TRBJ2-3, with 7 bases that match TRBD1. This CDR3 is 15 amino acids long. The V segment lost 5 bases and the J segment 2 bases; nucleotides outside the gene matches: 7. Germline V CDR1 and CDR2: MDHEN, SYDVKM. CDR3: CASSRSGTVTDTQYF. The CDR3 nucleotides are TGTGCCAGCAGTCGATCTGGGACAGTCACAGATACGCAGTATTTT.

The J gene is TRBJ2-2, the V gene TRBV18, with 8 positions matching TRBD1. CDR1 is KGHSH and CDR2 is LQKENI in the germline V gene. Unmatched junction bases numbered 5, after V lost 3 bases and J lost 5 bases. This CDR3 region has 15 residues. The CDR3 region has the DNA TGTGCCAGCTCACCGACAGGGGTAATAACCGGGGAGCTGTTTTTT. It encodes CASSPTGVITGELFF.

J is TRBJ2-1 and V is TRBV4-3; 9 positions agree with TRBD2. Germline V lookup: CDR1 LGHNA, CDR2 YSLEER. With V trimmed by 3 bases and J by 1 base, 7 bases remained unmatched. This CDR3 is 17 amino acids long. CDR3 sequence (DNA): TGCGCCAGCAGCCACGCTGCTAGCGGGACTTCCTACAATGAGCAGTTCTTC. Encoded protein: CASSHAASGTSYNEQFF.

The CDR3 coding sequence is TGTGCCTGGGTAACAGGGTATACGCAGTATTTT. It codes for CAWVTGYTQYF. The rearrangement joins TRBV30 to TRBJ2-3, with TRBD1 as a possible D gene (6 bases). Germline CDR1 GTSNPN, CDR2 SVGIG (reference sequence). The CDR3 sequence is 11 residues long. The ends were cut back, 5 bases at V and 7 bases at J, with 10 bases in the middle.

J is TRBJ1-1 and V is TRBV15, with D possibly matching TRBD1 (6 bases). Germline lookup yields CDR1 LNHNV and CDR2 YYDKDF (reference sequence). Trimming pared 1 base from V and 1 base from J, leaving 10 bases between. The CDR3 is 15 residues long. CDR3 residues: CATSRAPGENTEAFF. CDR3 bases: TGTGCCACCAGCAGAGCCCCAGGGGAGAACACTGAAGCTTTCTTT.

Worth noting for this clone: The identical CDR3 is also encoded by other nucleotide sequences in the sample. The V gene is TRBV7-2, the J gene TRBJ1-5; D uncertain. Trimming stripped 1 base from V and 2 bases from J, with 3 bases between. CDR3 size: 13 residues. Looked up from germline, CDR1 is SGHTA and CDR2 is FQGNSA. CDR3 region: CASSLVGNQPQHF. CDR3 coding DNA: TGTGCCAGCAGCTTAGTAGGCAATCAGCCCCAGCATTTT.

The chain uses TRBV5-1 and TRBJ2-3; 11 bases line up with TRBD2. Germline V lookup: CDR1 SGHRS, CDR2 YFSETQ. The junction had 7 bases not matched to a gene; V was cut back by 0 bases and J by 1 base. The CDR3 sequence is 18 residues long. The CDR3 region is CASSLGTSGSGGTDTQYF. The CDR3 DNA sequence: TGCGCCAGCAGCTTGGGTACTAGCGGGAGCGGTGGCACAGATACGCAGTATTTT.

Note on this clone: A read error may produce the germline difference seen at one junction end. J is TRBJ2-5 and V is TRBV7-7; D ambiguous. CDR1 and CDR2 (germline): SSHAT, FNYEAQ (reference sequence). The CDR3 is made up of 13 amino acids. CDR3 nucleotide sequence: TGTGCTAGCAGCTTAGCAATGCCAGAGACCCAGTACTTC. This translates into CASSLAMPETQYF. Using reference TRBV7-7 and TRBJ2-5 for the parts outside the CDR3, the full variable domain is GAGVSQSPRYKVTKRGQDVTLRCDPISSHATLYWYQQALGQGPEFLTYFNYEAQPDKSGLPSDRFSAERPEGSISTLTIQRTEQRDSAMYRCASSLAMPETQYFGPGTRLLVL.

The rearrangement links TRBV6-6 to TRBJ2-5, with no clear D. With 6 bases removed from V and 3 bases from J, the gap between germline ends came to 17 bases. Germline CDR1 and CDR2: MNHNY and SVGAGI (reference sequence). The CDR3 covers 15 residues. CDR3 nucleotide sequence: TGTGCCAGCAGCCCATTCGTGACAAGCAAAGAGACCCAGTACTTC. It yields the protein CASSPFVTSKETQYF.

The rearrangement uses TRBV5-1 and TRBJ2-3; a possible D gene is TRBD2 (5 bases). Per germline, CDR1 SGHRS and CDR2 YFSETQ. CDR3 length: 16 amino acids. Trimming took 0 bases from V and 5 from J, leaving 16 bases between them. For the CDR3, the DNA is TGCGCCAGCAGCTTGGTAACTAGAGGATCGGGAGATACGCAGTATTTT. Protein sequence: CASSLVTRGSGDTQYF.

The gene calls are TRBV10-1 and TRBJ1-1; D unclear. The CDR3 has 16 amino acids. Trimming cost V 3 bases and J 0 bases, with 14 bases left between them. Looked up from germline, CDR1 is WNHNN and CDR2 is SYGVQD (reference sequence). The CDR3 nucleotides are TGCGCCAGCAGTGACCATCCACGACTGATGAACACTGAAGCTTTCTTT. Translating gives CASSDHPRLMNTEAFF.